This passage covers 15 T cell receptor beta chains from one sample sequenced in a study of human T cells and chemical hapten exposure. TCRdb re-derived calls from the RACE reads in MiXCR, one entry per CDR3 protein. The sample carries hundreds of thousands of distinct CDR3 sequences, about 6% recorded once. The time point denotes: patch test 2, 6 weeks after DPC sensitization. Treatment of the sample: therapeutic diphenylcyclopropenone sensitization with weekly scalp DPC. The material was whole blood, obtained in connection with sensitization to the hapten diphenylcyclopropenone (DPC). The origin of the receptors is a woman between 18 and 29 years old with alopecia areata. Some clones in this sample may be carry-over from other donors' samples.

This clonotype was detected ten times or more. The rearrangement joins TRBV20-1 to TRBJ1-1; maybe TRBD1 (5 bases). This CDR3 is 14 amino acids long. V lost 5 bases, J lost 0 bases, and 13 bases lay in between. The germline gives CDR1 DFQATT, CDR2 SNEGSKA (reference sequence). For the CDR3, the DNA is TGCAGTGCTGTGGGACTGACCTTGAACACTGAAGCTTTCTTT. This translates into CSAVGLTLNTEAFF.

A few counts support this clonotype. The chain couples TRBV7-9 to TRBJ1-5; TRBD1 is a possible D gene (6 bases). Germline CDR1 SEHNR, CDR2 FQNEAQ (reference sequence). The V end was cut by 5 bases, the J end by 6 bases, with 8 bases between. The CDR3 covers 12 residues. CDR3 residues: CASSKGGQPQHF. CDR3 nucleotides: TGTGCCAGCAGCAAAGGGGGTCAGCCCCAGCATTTT.

Comments on this clonotype: A clone one base away is much larger, so this may be a read error. The chain combines TRBV4-3 with TRBJ1-2; possibly TRBD1 for D (5 bases). This CDR3 has 14 amino acids. CDR1 LGHNA and CDR2 YSLEER come from the germline V gene. CDR3 amino acids: CASSQDRAPRGYIF. The CDR3 DNA follows: TGCGCCAGCAGCCAAGATCGGGCGCCGAGGGGCTACATCTTC.

This clonotype was detected a few times. The J gene is TRBJ1-1, the V gene TRBV27; 11 nucleotides agree with TRBD1. The CDR3 runs 14 residues. Trimming at V came to 6 bases and at J to 4 bases, leaving 4 bases not matched to a gene. CDR1 is MNHEY, CDR2 SMNVEV, per germline (reference sequence). CDR3 residues: CASRSGTGGTEAFF. The CDR3 DNA reads TGTGCCAGCAGATCCGGGACAGGGGGCACTGAAGCTTTCTTT.

This clonotype has ten or more counts. The CDR3 loop reads CASSFRGEEKLFF. CDR3 DNA sequence: TGTGCCAGCAGTTTTCGGGGAGAGGAAAAACTGTTTTTT. The chain carries TRBV12-3 or TRBV12-4 and TRBJ1-4; D unclear. The CDR3 runs to 13 residues. The ends were cut back, 3 bases at V and 8 bases at J, with 10 bases in the middle.

Ten or more counts support this clonotype. The genes are TRBV18 and TRBJ1-5; D gene ambiguous. In germline, CDR1 is KGHSH, CDR2 LQKENI. This CDR3 has 13 amino acids. V gave up 3 bases and J gave up 5 bases, with 8 bases separating them. Written as DNA, the CDR3 is TGTGCCAGCTCACCGGCTGAATATCAGCCCCAGCATTTT. Translation: CASSPAEYQPQHF.

This clonotype was counted a few times. One end of the junction fails to match germline, which may point to a read error. The genes are TRBV2 and TRBJ1-2, with TRBD1 matching 7 bases. The length of the CDR3 is 15 residues. Looked up from germline, CDR1 is SNHLY and CDR2 is FYNNEI. The DNA of the CDR3 is TGTGCCAGCTCCGCCTTAAGAGGGGCCAGGGGGACCGTGAGCTTC. It translates to CASSALRGARGTVSF.

This clonotype was detected many times. The chain links TRBV7-2 to TRBJ2-1; no clear D gene. Per the germline V gene, CDR1 is SGHTA and CDR2 is FQGNSA. This CDR3 is built from 13 residues. V lost 2 bases and J lost 7, with 9 bases in between. CDR3 amino acids: CASSLKVRNEQFF. The CDR3 DNA follows: TGTGCCAGCAGCTTAAAGGTACGGAATGAGCAGTTCTTC.

The chain couples TRBV7-2 to TRBJ2-6; no reliable D call. This CDR3 has 17 amino acids. Trimming removed 1 base at V and 0 bases at J, with 10 bases between. Germline CDR1 and CDR2: SGHTA and FQGNSA. CDR3 amino acids: CASSLVESHSGANVLTF. The CDR3 nucleotides read TGTGCCAGCAGCTTAGTCGAGAGTCACTCTGGGGCCAACGTCCTGACTTTC.

This clonotype was seen at least ten times. The chain uses TRBV5-5 and TRBJ2-1; D is undetermined. The CDR3 totals 13 residues. Per germline, CDR1 SGHKS and CDR2 YYEKEE (reference sequence). The V gene lost 0 bases and the J gene lost 4 bases, with 5 bases spanning the gap. The CDR3 DNA reads as TGTGCCAGCAGCTTGGTCCTTTACAATGAGCAGTTCTTC. Protein sequence: CASSLVLYNEQFF. The full variable domain, in which reference TRBV5-5 and TRBJ2-1 provide the parts outside the CDR3, is DAGVTQSPTHLIKTRGQQVTLRCSPISGHKSVSWYQQVLGQGPQFIFQYYEKEERGRGNFPDRFSARQFPNYSSELNVNALLLGDSALYLCASSLVLYNEQFFGPGTRLTVL.

This clonotype was detected many times. V usage is TRBV20-1 and J usage is TRBJ1-4; 12 nucleotides line up with TRBD1. The J segment lost 8 bases and the V segment lost 1 base, leaving 5 bases of the junction unmatched. The CDR3 runs to 15 residues. CDR1 DFQATT and CDR2 SNEGSKA come from the germline V gene (reference sequence). The DNA for the CDR3 is TGCAGTGCTAGAGGGATGGGACAGGGGGCCGAAAAACTGTTTTTT. Protein: CSARGMGQGAEKLFF.

This clonotype was seen more than once but under ten times. The genes are TRBV20-1 and TRBJ1-6; 10 nucleotides align to TRBD1. V lost 0 bases, J lost 10 bases, and 6 bases stayed unmatched. The CDR3 is 15 residues long. Looked up from germline, CDR1 is DFQATT and CDR2 is SNEGSKA (reference sequence). The CDR3 nucleotides read TGCAGTGCTAGAGATCCGGGACAGGGGTGGTCACCCCTCCACTTT. As protein: CSARDPGQGWSPLHF.

This clonotype was seen ten or more times. The chain links TRBV6-2 or TRBV6-3 to TRBJ1-5; D remains ambiguous. Trimming left V 6 bases short and J 9 bases short, with 15 bases between. This CDR3 is built from 13 residues. Germline lookup yields CDR1 MNHEY and CDR2 SVGEGT. The CDR3 coding sequence is TGTGCCAGCAGACAATCCGGCGGCGGGCCCCAGCATTTT. Residues: CASRQSGGGPQHF.

The V and J genes are TRBV2 and TRBJ2-5, with D perhaps matching TRBD2 (5 bases). Germline CDR1 SNHLY, CDR2 FYNNEI. The CDR3 is made up of 14 amino acids. The V gene lost 2 bases and the J gene lost 4 bases, with 11 bases spanning the gap. Here the CDR3 reads CASSEPSSRETQYF. In nucleotides, the CDR3 is TGTGCCAGCAGTGAACCGTCTAGCCGAGAGACCCAGTACTTC.

This clonotype appeared a few times. CDR3 DNA sequence: TGCGGACTCCGGGACAGGGAAACTGAAGCTTTCTTT. Translation gives CGLRDRETEAFF. The chain carries TRBV20-1 and TRBJ1-1; 9 nucleotides line up with TRBD1. The CDR3 loop spans 12 amino acids. Germline lookup yields CDR1 DFQATT and CDR2 SNEGSKA (reference sequence).